The 18 T cell receptor beta chains below all came from one sample that was sequenced in a study of blood T cells in healthy people across ages. A second PCR of roughly 7 to 11 cycles used a sample-barcoded 5' primer and a J-beta primer mix. TCRdb fed the 5' RACE reads into MiXCR, producing one record per CDR3 protein. The sample carries about 620,000 distinct CDR3 sequences, 20% to 25% recorded once. What was sequenced was blood. Source of these receptors: a man aged 65-85 years in good health.

This clonotype turned up a few times. V is TRBV20-1 and J is TRBJ2-2; 15 bases agree with TRBD2. The V segment lost 1 base and the J segment 4 bases; nucleotides outside the gene matches: 7. Germline values: CDR1 DFQATT, CDR2 SNEGSKA (reference sequence). The CDR3 has 18 residues. CDR3 coding DNA: TGCAGTGCTAGAGTCGGACTAGCGGGAGGGCGCTTCACCGGGGAGCTGTTTTTT. Translation gives CSARVGLAGGRFTGELFF.

This clonotype came up a few times. The chain carries TRBV28 and TRBJ1-1; 10 bases are a match to TRBD1. This CDR3 is 16 amino acids long. With V trimmed by 9 bases and J by 1 base, 11 bases remained unmatched. Per germline, CDR1 MDHEN and CDR2 SYDVKM. CDR3 coding DNA: TGTGCCAGTCCGTCCGGGACAGGGGTTGAGAACACTGAAGCTTTCTTT. Protein: CASPSGTGVENTEAFF.

This clonotype was observed many times. The chain links TRBV20-1 to TRBJ2-5; D is undetermined. V lost 5 bases and J 1 base, leaving 8 bases between the germline ends. CDR3 size: 12 residues. The germline V gene encodes CDR1 DFQATT and CDR2 SNEGSKA (reference sequence). CDR3 in amino acids: CSAGWGQETQYF. CDR3 in DNA: TGCAGTGCTGGGTGGGGCCAAGAGACCCAGTACTTC.

The rearrangement links TRBV29-1 to TRBJ1-4; TRBD1 matches at 7 bases. The germline CDR1 and CDR2 sequences are SQVTM and ANQGSEA. Trimming took 1 base from V and 8 from J; bases not matched to a gene: 13. The length of the CDR3 is 16 residues. CDR3 sequence: CSVEVGRGPNYEKLFF. The CDR3 DNA sequence: TGCAGCGTTGAAGTCGGGAGGGGGCCAAACTACGAAAAACTGTTTTTT.

Only a few counts were recorded for this clonotype. This chain links TRBV5-4 with TRBJ2-3, with TRBD1 matching over 7 bases. This CDR3 has 16 residues. Germline V gene lookup returns CDR1 SGHNT and CDR2 YYREEE (reference sequence). V lost 5 bases to trimming and J lost 0 bases; unmatched junction nucleotides: 9. CDR3 sequence (DNA): TGTGCCAGCAGACCGAACGGGACAGAAAGCACAGATACGCAGTATTTT. It yields the protein CASRPNGTESTDTQYF.

This rearrangement joins TRBV4-1 to TRBJ2-5, with TRBD2 matching over 10 bases. The germline V gene encodes CDR1 MGHRA and CDR2 YSYEKL. The CDR3 has 17 amino acids. Trimming took 0 bases from V and 3 from J; bases not matched to a gene: 7. The CDR3 sequence: CASSQDLGLAEKETQYF. DNA of the CDR3: TGCGCCAGCAGCCAAGACCTCGGACTAGCGGAAAAAGAGACCCAGTACTTC.

This clonotype has ten or more counts. This chain links TRBV18 with TRBJ2-3, with D unclear. CDR1 and CDR2 (germline): KGHSH, LQKENI. The CDR3 totals 16 residues. The V gene lost 0 bases and the J gene lost 2 bases, with 12 bases spanning the gap. The CDR3 protein is CASSPPLDSLTDTQYF. The CDR3 DNA follows: TGTGCCAGCTCACCACCGCTAGATTCCCTCACAGATACGCAGTATTTT.

CDR3 region: CSASSGGSPAFF. The CDR3 bases are TGCAGTGCTAGTTCAGGGGGCTCGCCAGCTTTCTTT. The chain joins TRBV20-1 to TRBJ1-1, with 8 bases fitting TRBD1. CDR3 length equals 12 residues. The ends lost 3 bases at V and 10 bases at J; junction bases unmatched: 7. The germline V gene encodes CDR1 DFQATT and CDR2 SNEGSKA (reference sequence).

This chain joins TRBV29-1 and TRBJ2-1, with D unresolved. Trimming shortened V by 7 bases and J by 0 bases, and 7 bases separated the two germline ends. Germline loops: CDR1 SQVTM, CDR2 ANQGSEA. The CDR3 consists of 12 residues. The CDR3 is CSARLSYNEQFF. The CDR3 DNA is TGCAGCGCCCGACTCTCCTACAATGAGCAGTTCTTC.

This sequence joins TRBV12-3 or TRBV12-4 and TRBJ1-1; the D is unclear. The germline V and J ends were trimmed by 5 bases and 4 bases, with 5 bases remaining between them. This CDR3 contains 11 residues. The CDR3 reads CASSIITEAFF. In DNA form, the CDR3 reads TGTGCCAGCAGTATAATCACTGAAGCTTTCTTT.

V usage is TRBV5-1 and J usage is TRBJ2-2; D possibly corresponds to TRBD1 (5 bases). The germline V gene has CDR1 SGHRS and CDR2 YFSETQ. Trimming took off 5 bases at V and 7 bases at J, with 12 bases between the two ends. This CDR3 comprises 13 residues. CDR3 nucleotides: TGCGCCAGCAGTTGGACAAAGGGCGGGGAGCTGTTTTTT. Encoded protein: CASSWTKGGELFF.

In this sample, this clonotype turned up many times. V gene TRBV29-1 combines with J gene TRBJ2-5, with 9 bases matching TRBD2. The J call may be incorrect, as the DNA end agrees better with TRBJ2-1. The CDR3 length is 12 residues. Germline CDR1 reads SQVTM; CDR2 reads ANQGSEA. The DNA of the CDR3 is TGCAGCGCTGTAGCGGGAGTTCCTGAGCAGTTCTTC. This gives the protein CSAVAGVPEQFF.

V and J are TRBV4-3 and TRBJ1-2, with a weak D call TRBD1 (5 bases). Germline assignment: CDR1 LGHNA and CDR2 YSLEER. The CDR3 contains 16 residues. Trimming removed 0 bases from V and 4 bases from J, with 15 bases in between. CDR3 sequence reads: CASSQDIDRHPYGYTF. For the CDR3, the DNA is TGCGCCAGCAGCCAAGATATCGACAGACACCCCTATGGCTACACCTTC.

This clonotype has a handful of counts. The chain uses TRBV28 and TRBJ2-5; TRBD2 aligns across 9 bases. CDR3 length: 17 residues. With 2 bases clipped from V and 2 bases from J, the junction kept 9 bases outside the gene matches. The germline gives CDR1 MDHEN, CDR2 SYDVKM. CDR3 coding DNA: TGTGCCAGCAGTTTAATCCCCAGGCTAGCGGGACAAGAGACCCAGTACTTC. The encoded protein is CASSLIPRLAGQETQYF.

This clonotype was detected only a few times. This chain joins TRBV15 and TRBJ2-5; D gene unclear. The DNA end is a closer match to TRBJ2-1, so the J assignment may be wrong. This CDR3 spans 12 amino acids. Looked up from germline, CDR1 is LNHNV and CDR2 is YYDKDF (reference sequence). The CDR3: CATSNILTEQFF. The DNA for the CDR3 is TGTGCCACCAGCAATATCTTGACTGAGCAGTTCTTC.

This clonotype was counted only a few times. The chain employs TRBV10-3 and TRBJ2-5; D tentatively reads TRBD1 or TRBD2 (5 bases each). The CDR3 extends over 15 amino acids. The ends were cut back, 6 bases at V and 2 bases at J, with 16 bases in the middle. CDR1 is ENHRY and CDR2 is SYGVKD in the germline V gene. CDR3 sequence reads: CAIRLRGSEQETQYF. The CDR3 region has the DNA TGTGCCATCAGGTTAAGGGGTAGCGAACAAGAGACCCAGTACTTC.

The chain is built from TRBV2 and TRBJ2-4, with 8 bases lining up with TRBD1. The CDR3 is 18 residues long. Germline CDR1 is SNHLY and CDR2 is FYNNEI. The V segment lost 6 bases and the J segment 0 bases; nucleotides outside the gene matches: 13. The CDR3 sequence is CASREQGGKYLAKNIQYF. CDR3 nucleotide sequence: TGTGCCAGCAGGGAACAGGGGGGCAAATATCTAGCCAAAAACATTCAGTACTTC.

As for this clonotype: An end of the junction does not agree with germline; a read error may underlie this. This chain links TRBV7-6 with TRBJ2-5; 8 positions match TRBD2. This CDR3 spans 16 amino acids. In germline, CDR1 is SGHVS, CDR2 FNYEAQ. The CDR3 protein is CASSLREREYRETQYF. DNA of the CDR3: TGTGCCAGCAGCTTACGTGAGCGGGAGTACAGAGAGACTCAGTACTTC.